This T cell receptor beta chain is drawn from a study of shared clonotypes between healthy human individuals. On the study more broadly: Each donor contributed plates that comprised three CD4 naive, three CD4 memory, two CD8 naive and one CD8 memory. Regarding the study as a whole: In this cohort, only blood was sampled, and tissue repertoires likely differ. Several donors had roughly 5% of their naive CD4 clonotypes in common.

Turning to this clone: Antigen: not known.

This table comes from immunoSEQ multiplex PCR, and its TCRdb copy is limited to in-frame clones, with some not included. The data show under 1,100,000 clones, 75% to 80% seen once. This clonotype was obtained from a man aged 18 to 35 in good health. Some clones in this sample may be carry-over from other donors' samples. Sequencing used memory CD4+ T cells from PBMCs. Subset defined: CD45RA-negative fraction.

The CDR3 nucleotides read TGTGCCAGCAGTTTGATCTATCCGGGCAGCGAGCAGTACTTC. This codes for CASSLIYPGSEQYF. The rearrangement links TRBV27 to TRBJ2-7; D is unclear. The CDR3 runs 14 residues. Germline CDR1 MNHEY, CDR2 SMNVEV (reference sequence). The ends were cut back, 3 bases at V and 6 bases at J, with 15 bases in the middle.